Detailed here is one T cell receptor (beta chain). This clone has more than one count but fewer than ten. Its cognate antigen has yet to be identified. Base qualities are not provided; no much larger clone lies one nucleotide away. The library relied on the immunoSEQ multiplex PCR assay. A mixture of 60 forward primers for TCR Vbeta segments and 13 reverse primers for TCR Jbeta segments was used in the multiplex PCR. The CDR3 region of rearranged TCR beta genes was amplified from genomic DNA with a multiplex PCR assay. The Illumina HiSeq System was used to sequence the amplified TCR beta libraries as 87-base-pair reads. Concerning the study's data processing: A later analysis tallied 75 million to 95 million unique TCR beta chains across the 610 or so repertoires, and about 10 million of those chains were shared by two or more donors. Raw reads were error-corrected and collapsed into unique sequences by a nearest-neighbor algorithm in which closely related sequences were merged to remove PCR and sequencing errors. To assign V, D and J gene segments, CDR3 sequences were aligned to IMGT reference sequences. For a sequence to be retained, a match of at least six nucleotides was required to both a V gene segment and a J gene segment. A rearrangement was called productive if the CDR3 had no stop codons and remained in frame with V and J, and every other rearrangement was called non-productive. Following IMGT convention, CDR3 was defined as the stretch from the second conserved V-encoded cysteine up to the conserved J-encoded phenylalanine. The earlier analysis of about 610 of the donors excluded any sequence lacking an unambiguous match to a single V gene segment. In an earlier analysis of 450 to 700 of the donors, V segments were called functional above 56.7% productive rearrangements and were called segregating when the between-donor standard deviation exceeded 5%. To diagnose cytomegalovirus status from the catalog of TCR beta chain sequences, a statistical classification framework was built. In a later analysis, V and J genes were assigned by comparing TCR nucleotide sequences against IMGT/GENE-DB human TR gene sequences. The TCRdist pipeline was used in a later analysis to assign CDR3 sequences and most-parsimonious VDJ recombination scenarios. In a later analysis, each TCR beta chain was defined by its CDR3 amino acid sequence together with its V-gene family, and reads without a unique V-gene family were excluded. To address suspected cross-contamination and a sequencing artifact, a later analysis removed 550 to 750 highly shared, low-generation-probability nucleotide sequences. In a later analysis, a clonal expansion index was calculated for each public chain from normalized within-repertoire ranks of inferred template counts. Generation probabilities in a later analysis came from a VDJ recombination model fitted to out-of-frame rearrangements, and those results were checked against IGoR. Hypergeometric tests were used in a later analysis to score TCR-TCR, TCR-HLA and TCR-CMV co-occurrence, with a repertoire-size bias correction applied to the TCR pairs. To estimate false discovery rates, a later analysis permuted the HLA or CMV assignments 20 times. In a later analysis, co-occurring TCRs were grouped using DBSCAN, with TCRdist sequence similarity added in when clustering inside HLA-allele-positive subsets. Repertoires with fewer than 30,000 or more than 120,000 public chains were left out of co-occurrence clustering, as were four to six repertoires with anomalous nucleotide sharing. Held by TCRdb, this immuneACCESS table contains in-frame sequences only and omits some clones. Under half of the omission traces to an unresolved V gene where checked; the cause of the rest is unknown. The V and J calls and the clone size are those of that table, but D and trimming were determined from the DNA. The sample table contains around 100,000 clones; only one count was recorded for approximately 64% of them. Over 4% of the sample comes from the top ten.

The source of the sample is a study of cytomegalovirus exposure and HLA in healthy donors listed by TCRdb under 2017. Looking at the study overall: An earlier analysis of roughly 630 of the donors reported about 250 Gb of sequence data and around 120 million unique TCR beta sequences from some 180 million T cells. In the later analysis, no new phenotypic data were used to find candidate immune exposures; instead, reliance was placed on TCR beta sequences and their occurrence across donors. About 300 gigabases of sequencing data and roughly 90 million unique TCR sequences were included in an early release covering about 700 HLA-typed donors. The genetic ancestry cluster associated with self-reported Caucasian donors included around four fifths of the roughly 380 genotyped donors. In a later genetic analysis, genome-wide SNP genotypes for about 55% of the roughly 700 donors were used, and that subset was treated as a discovery cohort. Across 398 genotyped donors of the cohort, an average of roughly 230,000 unique TCR beta nucleotide sequences per donor were sequenced, and around 19% of those sequences were non-productive. Typing coverage varied by locus: roughly 629-640 donors for A, B, C, DRB1 and DQB1; 500 to 550 for DQA1; about 590 for DPA1; fewer than 480 for DPB1. Using immunosequencing, the study profiled T cell repertoires from about 610 subjects and related those repertoires to cytomegalovirus serostatus. To decide whether each TCR beta V gene segment behaved as functional or pseudogenic, an earlier analysis of 587 of the donors relied on high-throughput TCR beta sequencing. Donor age, sex, ethnicity and CMV serostatus were compiled alongside the repertoire data. Class I and class II HLA loci were covered by the typing at four-digit resolution. Every discovery cohort repertoire had been produced on one sequencing platform. The aim of the study was to test whether cataloging public T cell receptors could identify signatures of past pathogen exposure. In addition to the first cohort of approximately 670 subjects, a separate validation cohort of some 120 different subjects was used. A later analysis re-examined previously published TCR beta repertoires from more than 550 donors and added high-resolution HLA genotyping to investigate patterns of TCR occurrence. To predict cytomegalovirus infection status, the study combined high-throughput TCR immunosequencing, statistical association of individual TCRs with disease status, and machine learning. A handful of DR-DQ haplotypes were handled as single units for association and clustering because linkage in the cohort was strong.

Findings and caveats that apply to the study as a whole: Roughly uniform sequencing depth across donors was assumed in presence/absence analyses, although this assumption may not hold. Some IMGT-functional V segments, including TRBV6-2 and TRBV6-3, could not be distinguished by the 87-base-pair reads and were therefore excluded. According to a later genetic analysis, donors in an Asian-associated ancestry cluster had fewer N-insertions in productive TCRs than the approximately 700-donor mean. The sequencing pipeline was judged likely to have produced a cluster of highly shared sequence variants as a technical artifact. The study listed around 160 TCR beta chains as associated with cytomegalovirus. It was suggested by the authors that the approach could potentially be generalized to other disease states and immunological phenotypes. A few of the identified cytomegalovirus-associated TCR beta chains were confirmed in vitro to be specific for cytomegalovirus antigens. Correlated functional status among segregating V segments might reflect linkage disequilibrium, but an unknown experimental factor could not be ruled out. V-gene and J-gene trimming of TCR beta chains was associated with a missense DCLRE1C variant in a later genetic analysis, and the association was replicated in an independent cohort. Most TCR sequences were seen in very few donors, while some public TCRs were found in many individuals. A later analysis reported that several top co-occurrence clusters appeared linked to parvovirus B19, influenza, CMV and Epstein-Barr virus. Around 16 rarely observed V segments, including chromosome 9 orphons, were excluded from the earlier analysis of about 500 of the donors because counts were too low. According to a later analysis, most CMV-associated TCR beta chains appeared to be HLA-restricted, and the HLA associations seemed to be driven largely by CMV exposure. Only TCR beta chains were sequenced in this cohort, and the absence of alpha or paired-chain data limited detectable features. The classifier was reported to diagnose cytomegalovirus status with high specificity and sensitivity in both the original and validation cohorts. An earlier analysis of approximately 540 of the donors showed that most TCR beta V segments appeared in productive rearrangements either about 90% or about 30% of the time, which broadly matched IMGT annotations. In a later analysis, HLA-associated TCR beta chains were found to be more clonally expanded and to have lower generation probabilities than equally common non-associated chains. Assigning TCR associations to individual alleles was difficult when HLA alleles, especially DR and DQ, strongly co-occurred. A later analysis found that TCR association rates varied across HLA loci, with DRB1 alleles showing the most associated TCRs and HLA-C alleles the fewest. A further reported finding was that TCR beta sequences accurately predicted the HLA-A and HLA-B alleles for most subjects in the first cohort. For the cohort, immune exposure information was limited to CMV serostatus. HLA typing was unavailable for some donors at each locus, so association tests used only the typed subset. A later analysis associated about 17,000 TCR beta sequences with specific HLA alleles at a false discovery rate of 0.05.

The cohort comprised more than 550 healthy bone marrow donors. Cohort members were all nominally healthy when sampled, although unrecorded immune exposures were likely present. CMV serostatus was positive for 289 and negative for about 55% of the 666 cohort members, and was not recorded for this donor. A peripheral blood sample was collected from each donor, and TCR beta sequencing was performed on peripheral blood mononuclear cells. The Qiagen DNeasy Blood Extraction Kit was used to extract genomic DNA from the blood cell samples. Reading from cysteine to phenylalanine, the CDR3 counts 15 amino acids. This entry keeps only the CDR3 DNA: 45 bases, framed from base 1. For CDR1 and CDR2, the germline V gene lists MNHEY and SVGAGI. V lost 6 bases and J lost 9 bases, and the count of bases not matched to a germline gene is 15.

The receptor was isolated from a human donor in good health. The V gene is TRBV6-5 and the J gene is TRBJ2-3; 7 central bases correspond to TRBD2. Sequencing was performed on PBMCs. CDR3 loop: CASSPSGGLDLTQYF. DNA sequence: TGTGCCAGCAGCCCTAGCGGCGGGCTCGATTTGACGCAGTATTTT.